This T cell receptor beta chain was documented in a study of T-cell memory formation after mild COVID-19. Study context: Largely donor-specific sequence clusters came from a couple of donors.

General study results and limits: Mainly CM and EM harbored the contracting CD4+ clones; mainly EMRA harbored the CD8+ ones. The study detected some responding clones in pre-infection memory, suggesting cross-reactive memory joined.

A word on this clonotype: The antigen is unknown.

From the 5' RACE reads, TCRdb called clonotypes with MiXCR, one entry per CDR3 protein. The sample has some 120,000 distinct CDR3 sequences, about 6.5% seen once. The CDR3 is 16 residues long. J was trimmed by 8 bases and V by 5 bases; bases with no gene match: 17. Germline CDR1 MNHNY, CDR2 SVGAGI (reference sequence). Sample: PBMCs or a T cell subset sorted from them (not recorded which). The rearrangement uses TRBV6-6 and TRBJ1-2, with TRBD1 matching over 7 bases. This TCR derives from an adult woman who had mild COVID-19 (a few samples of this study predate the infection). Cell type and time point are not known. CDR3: CASSTRETGTIGGYTF. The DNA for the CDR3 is TGTGCCAGCAGTACAAGGGAGACAGGGACGATCGGCGGCTACACCTTC.